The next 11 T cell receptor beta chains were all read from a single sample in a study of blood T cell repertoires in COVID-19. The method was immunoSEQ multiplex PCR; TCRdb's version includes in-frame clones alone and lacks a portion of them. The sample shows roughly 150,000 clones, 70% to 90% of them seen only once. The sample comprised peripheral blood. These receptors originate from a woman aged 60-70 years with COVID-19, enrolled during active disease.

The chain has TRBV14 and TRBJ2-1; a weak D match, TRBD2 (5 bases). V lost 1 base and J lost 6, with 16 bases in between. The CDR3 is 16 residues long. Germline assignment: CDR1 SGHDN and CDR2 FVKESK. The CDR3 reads CASSQGLGVALNEQFF. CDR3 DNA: TGTGCCAGCAGCCAAGGGCTCGGGGTGGCGCTCAATGAGCAGTTCTTC.

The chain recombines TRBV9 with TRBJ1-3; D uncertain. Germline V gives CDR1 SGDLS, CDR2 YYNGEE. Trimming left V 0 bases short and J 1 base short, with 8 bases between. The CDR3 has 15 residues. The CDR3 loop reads CASSVAESSGNTIYF. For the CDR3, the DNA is TGTGCCAGCAGCGTAGCAGAATCTTCTGGAAACACCATATATTTT.

CDR3 bases: TGTGCCAGCAGCTTAGCAGGGGCCACCATATATTTT. Its translation: CASSLAGATIYF. J is TRBJ1-3 and V is TRBV7-2, with TRBD1 as a possible D gene (5 bases). V lost 0 bases and J lost 9, with 6 bases in between. CDR3 length equals 12 residues. Germline V lookup: CDR1 SGHTA, CDR2 FQGNSA.

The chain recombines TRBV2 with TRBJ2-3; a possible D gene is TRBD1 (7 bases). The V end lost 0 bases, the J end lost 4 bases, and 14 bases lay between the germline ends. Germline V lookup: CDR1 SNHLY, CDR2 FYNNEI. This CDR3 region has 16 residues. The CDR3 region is CASSEANRGGADTQYF. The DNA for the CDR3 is TGTGCCAGCAGTGAAGCAAACAGGGGAGGCGCAGATACGCAGTATTTT.

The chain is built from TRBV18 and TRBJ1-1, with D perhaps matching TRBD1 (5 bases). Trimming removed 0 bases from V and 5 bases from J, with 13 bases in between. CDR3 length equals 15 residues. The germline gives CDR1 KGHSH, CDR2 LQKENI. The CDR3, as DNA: TGTGCCAGCTCACCACCCGGGGGAGGGAGGACTGAAGCTTTCTTT. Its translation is CASSPPGGGRTEAFF. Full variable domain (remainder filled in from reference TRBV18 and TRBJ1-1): NAGVMQNPRHLVRRRGQEARLRCSPMKGHSHVYWYRQLPEEGLKFMVYLQKENIIDESGMPKERFSAEFPKEGPSILRIQQVVRGDSAAYFCASSPPGGGRTEAFFGQGTRLTVV.

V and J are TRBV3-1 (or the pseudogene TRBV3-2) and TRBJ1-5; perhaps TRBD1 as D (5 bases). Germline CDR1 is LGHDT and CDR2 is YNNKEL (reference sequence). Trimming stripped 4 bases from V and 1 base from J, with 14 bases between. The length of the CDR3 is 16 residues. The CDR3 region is CASSPGGGASNQPQHF. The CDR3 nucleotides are TGTGCCAGCAGCCCGGGGGGAGGGGCGAGCAATCAGCCCCAGCATTTT.

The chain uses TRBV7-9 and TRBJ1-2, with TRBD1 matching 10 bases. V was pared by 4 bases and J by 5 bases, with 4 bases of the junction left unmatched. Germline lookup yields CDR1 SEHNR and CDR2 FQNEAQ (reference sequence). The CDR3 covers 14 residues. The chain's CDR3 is CASSWDRGWYGYTF. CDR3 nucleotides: TGTGCCAGCAGCTGGGACAGGGGATGGTATGGCTACACCTTC. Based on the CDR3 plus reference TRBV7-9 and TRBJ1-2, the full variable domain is DTGVSQNPRHKITKRGQNVTFRCDPISEHNRLYWYRQTLGQGPEFLTYFQNEAQLEKSRLLSDRFSAERPKGSFSTLEIQRTEQGDSAMYLCASSWDRGWYGYTFGSGTRLTVV.

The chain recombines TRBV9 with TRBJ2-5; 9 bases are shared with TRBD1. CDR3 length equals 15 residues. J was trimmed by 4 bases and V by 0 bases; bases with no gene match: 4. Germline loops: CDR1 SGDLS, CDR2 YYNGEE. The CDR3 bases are TGTGCCAGCAGCGTAGACAGGGGGCCCCCAGAGACCCAGTACTTC. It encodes CASSVDRGPPETQYF. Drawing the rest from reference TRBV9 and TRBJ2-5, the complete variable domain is DSGVTQTPKHLITATGQRVTLRCSPRSGDLSVYWYQQSLDQGLQFLIQYYNGEERAKGNILERFSAQQFPDLHSELNLSSLELGDSALYFCASSVDRGPPETQYFGPGTRLLVL.

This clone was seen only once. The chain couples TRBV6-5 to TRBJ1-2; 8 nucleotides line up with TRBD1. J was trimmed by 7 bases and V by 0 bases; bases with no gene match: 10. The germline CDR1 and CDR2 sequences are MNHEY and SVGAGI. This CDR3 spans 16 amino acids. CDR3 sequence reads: CASSYSKRTGYAGYTF. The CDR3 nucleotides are TGTGCCAGCAGTTACTCGAAGAGGACAGGGTACGCTGGCTACACCTTC.

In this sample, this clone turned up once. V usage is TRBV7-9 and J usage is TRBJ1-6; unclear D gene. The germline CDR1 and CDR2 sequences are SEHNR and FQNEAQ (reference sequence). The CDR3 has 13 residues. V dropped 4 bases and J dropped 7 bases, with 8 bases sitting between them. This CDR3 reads CASSSTSNSPLHF. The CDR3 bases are TGTGCCAGCAGCTCCACTTCGAATTCACCCCTCCACTTT.

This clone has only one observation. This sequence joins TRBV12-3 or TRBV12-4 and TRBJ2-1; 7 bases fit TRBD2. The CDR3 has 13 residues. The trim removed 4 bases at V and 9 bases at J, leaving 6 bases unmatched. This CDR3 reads CASSWTSLGEQFF. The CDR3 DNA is TGTGCCAGCAGTTGGACTAGTTTGGGTGAGCAGTTCTTC.